The next 2 T cell receptor beta chains were all read from a single sample in a study of glioma-infiltrating T cells after dendritic cell vaccination. Generated by immunoSEQ multiplex PCR, the TCRdb table keeps only in-frame clones and is missing some. This table holds over 70,000 clones, approximately 80% found once. The sequenced sample was blood, obtained before dendritic cell vaccination. These receptors were obtained from a human donor with glioblastoma.

The CDR3 here is CASKATDSNQPQHF. CDR3 nucleotide sequence: TGTGCCAGTAAGGCGACAGACAGCAATCAGCCCCAGCATTTT. This chain links TRBV6-5 with TRBJ1-5, with TRBD1 as a possible D gene (5 bases). V shed 9 bases and J shed 1 base, with 13 bases lying between them. Germline V CDR1 and CDR2: MNHEY, SVGAGI. The CDR3 is 14 amino acids.

The chain links TRBV6-1 to TRBJ2-7; 12 bases fit TRBD2. The CDR3 totals 15 residues. The J segment lost 7 bases and the V segment lost 6 bases, leaving 10 bases of the junction unmatched. Per the germline V gene, CDR1 is MNHNS and CDR2 is SASEGT. CDR3 protein: CASRDLAGGPGEQYV. The CDR3 nucleotides read TGTGCCAGCAGGGATCTAGCGGGAGGGCCAGGGGAGCAGTACGTC.